This record looks at one TCR beta chain sequence and its context. This receptor's antigen is unknown. No base-level quality is on record; no much larger clone is a single base apart. This sample was included in a study of blood T cell repertoires in COVID-19 (dated by TCRdb to 2018 to 2020). In terms of the full investigation: Samples from collaborators originated in the United States, Italy and Spain and spanned both the acute and convalescent phases of COVID-19. The prospective study material was composed of cDNA or gDNA derived from T cells, B-cell-depleted T cells, or PBMCs. Deeply sampled blood TCRbeta repertoires from subjects exposed to, actively infected with, or recovered from COVID-19 were included in the dataset. The samples were drawn from two sources: the first 160 participants of the ongoing ImmuneRACE study, and over 950 subjects contributed by 6 global collaborators. Where available, HLA class I and class II types were obtained from metadata supplied by the sample provider rather than from assay-based typing. A de-identified subject ID, COVID-19 status, age in years and sex were almost always included in the sample metadata. The repertoires were made available in a free public database intended to serve as a resource for research on the immune response to SARS-CoV-2. Paper-wide results and their limitations: The quantity of clinical and demographic metadata differed by source and by participant and was supplied without curation.

TCRbeta CDR3 regions were amplified from genomic DNA by means of the immunoSEQ Assay, a bias-controlled multiplex PCR. Under the source paper's analysis protocol: Within the assay, amplification of reference gene primers was used to estimate how many nucleated cells each sample contained. To quantify the absolute abundance of each unique TCRbeta CDR3 rearrangement, sequence reads were collapsed and filtered. For each sample, productive Simpson clonality was calculated as the square root of Simpson's diversity index across productive rearrangements. Held by TCRdb, this immuneACCESS table contains in-frame sequences only and omits some clones. Under half of the omission traces to an unresolved V gene where checked; the cause of the rest is unknown. V, J and clone size are taken as reported in that table, and D and trimming were inferred from the DNA itself. For this sample there are some 320,000 clones; 87% appear just once. The ten largest make up about 5% of the sample.

Participants in the prospective study were enrolled through a virtual design, were aged roughly 18 to 100 years, and lived in about 25 United States geographic areas. To assign participants to cohorts, the prospective study relied on clinical history that participants themselves reported in a screening survey and a study questionnaire. For ImmuneRACE Cohort 3, a participant was defined as recovered based on two consecutive negative NP/OP PCR tests, clearance by a healthcare professional, or resolution of symptoms. Mobile phlebotomists in the prospective study collected whole blood, serum and a nasopharyngeal or oropharyngeal swab from every participant. Prospective study participants could optionally give additional blood draws and questionnaires over an approximately two-month period. Before DNA extraction, blood samples from the prospective study were shipped at room temperature or frozen. Including cysteine and phenylalanine, the CDR3 has 15 amino acids. Kept here is only the CDR3 DNA, which spans 45 bases and is read in frame from base 1. The germline V gene gives CDR1 as SNHLY and CDR2 as FYNNEI. The junction shows trimming of 7 bases on V and 5 bases on J, plus 20 bases between the germline ends.

The source material was PBMCs or T cells enriched from blood (not recorded which). The chain was built from TRBV2 and TRBJ1-2; TRBD1 is perhaps the D gene, given 5 matching bases. This sequence was found in a woman aged 30 to 39 who had recovered from COVID-19. The encoded CDR3 is CASTFHGQGEYGYTF. The bases read TGTGCCAGCACCTTCCATGGTCAGGGTGAATATGGCTACACCTTC.